What follows are 25 T cell receptor beta chains derived from one specimen sequenced in a study of OX40 agonist ivuxolimab in advanced cancers. Libraries were built with the immunoSEQ multiplex PCR assay. What TCRdb holds here is the immuneACCESS table cut down to in-frame rearrangements. Part of the clones is not present; checked against another copy, under half of the missing clones reflect an unresolved V gene, and the others are unexplained. This sample gives 71,000 or so clones in total; approximately 80% of them show up just once. Approximately 8% of the sample is taken by the ten largest. Sample: CD4+ or CD8+ T cells sorted from blood, taken in a trial of the OX40 agonist ivuxolimab. Receptors were obtained from an adult with an advanced solid tumor such as melanoma, head and neck, liver or kidney cancer.

The rearrangement links TRBV5-1 to TRBJ2-4; a possible D gene is TRBD2 (5 bases). V dropped 0 bases and J dropped 8 bases, with 9 bases sitting between them. CDR1 SGHRS and CDR2 YFSETQ come from the germline V gene. CDR3 size: 13 residues. The CDR3 reads CASSLARRDIQYF. The DNA of the CDR3 is TGCGCCAGCAGCTTGGCCCGGCGGGACATTCAGTACTTC. The whole variable domain, remainder taken from reference TRBV5-1 and TRBJ2-4, is KAGVTQTPRYLIKTRGQQVTLSCSPISGHRSVSWYQQTPGQGLQFLFEYFSETQRNKGNFPGRFSGRQFSNSRSEMNVSTLELGDSALYLCASSLARRDIQYFGAGTRLSVL.

Written as DNA, the CDR3 is TGTGCCAGCAGTGAACGGGGGGACAGGGTTAATGAAAAACTGTTTTTT. Translating it yields CASSERGDRVNEKLFF. The gene calls are TRBV2 and TRBJ1-4, with 9 nucleotides matching TRBD1. The V and J ends lost 2 bases and 4 bases, in that order; junction bases with no gene match: 5. Germline CDR1 SNHLY, CDR2 FYNNEI. The CDR3 loop spans 16 amino acids.

There are a few counts of this clone. The chain carries TRBV5-1 and TRBJ1-1; D is possibly TRBD1 (5 bases). CDR3 length equals 14 residues. V was shortened by 1 base and J by 3 bases, with 10 bases between the two germline ends. Germline CDR1 is SGHRS and CDR2 is YFSETQ. The CDR3 DNA sequence: TGCGCCAGCAGCTTGCAGGGTGGGTACACTGAAGCTTTCTTT. Translation gives CASSLQGGYTEAFF.

CDR3 amino acids: CASSHSSGVQEDTQYF. As DNA, the CDR3 is TGTGCCAGCAGCCACAGTAGCGGGGTGCAGGAAGATACGCAGTATTTT. The chain employs TRBV14 and TRBJ2-3, with 8 bases fitting TRBD2. This CDR3 has 16 residues. CDR1 is SGHDN and CDR2 is FVKESK in the germline V gene. The ends lost 3 bases at V and 5 bases at J; junction bases unmatched: 10.

The V gene is TRBV5-1, the J gene TRBJ1-1; 7 bases are shared with TRBD1. The CDR3 runs 15 residues. With 4 bases clipped from V and 4 bases from J, the junction kept 10 bases outside the gene matches. The germline CDR1 and CDR2 sequences are SGHRS and YFSETQ. CDR3 protein: CASSLEGGAVTEAFF. The CDR3 DNA reads as TGCGCCAGCAGCCTTGAAGGGGGCGCAGTCACTGAAGCTTTCTTT.

In DNA, the CDR3 is TGTGCCAGCAGTCGACTAGCGAAGAGCACAGATACGCAGTATTTT. This codes for CASSRLAKSTDTQYF. V usage is TRBV28 and J usage is TRBJ2-3, with 8 bases fitting TRBD2. The CDR3 has 15 amino acids. Germline-derived CDR1 and CDR2 are MDHEN and SYDVKM. V dropped 5 bases and J dropped 0; count of bases not matched to a gene: 4.

The chain combines TRBV30 with TRBJ2-2; TRBD1 is a possible D gene (6 bases). This CDR3 has 15 amino acids. Germline-derived CDR1 and CDR2 are GTSNPN and SVGIG (reference sequence). The V end lost 0 bases, the J end lost 2 bases, and 10 bases lay between the germline ends. The CDR3 loop is CAWSVGRGNTGELFF. DNA for the CDR3: TGTGCCTGGAGTGTGGGCAGGGGAAACACCGGGGAGCTGTTTTTT.

V is TRBV18 and J is TRBJ2-7; D tentatively reads TRBD1 or TRBD2 (5 bases each). Germline-derived CDR1 and CDR2 are KGHSH and LQKENI. Trimming cost V 0 bases and J 6 bases, with 18 bases left between them. This CDR3 spans 16 amino acids. The CDR3 nucleotides are TGTGCCAGCTCACCACCCCCCGGGGCTATCGCCGGCGAGCAGTACGTC. Translation gives CASSPPPGAIAGEQYV.

The chain recombines TRBV18 with TRBJ2-5; D uncertain. Trimming pared 0 bases from V and 1 base from J, leaving 6 bases between. CDR3 length: 14 amino acids. CDR1 and CDR2 (germline): KGHSH, LQKENI. The chain's CDR3 is CASSPPAGQETQYF. CDR3 in DNA: TGTGCCAGCTCACCACCGGCAGGCCAAGAGACCCAGTACTTC.

This clone was picked up a small number of times. The rearrangement uses TRBV9 and TRBJ2-5; D possibly corresponds to TRBD1 (6 bases). With 3 bases removed from V and 3 bases from J, the gap between germline ends came to 15 bases. The CDR3 covers 15 residues. The V gene's germline CDR1 is SGDLS and CDR2 YYNGEE. The CDR3: CASSAPQGWEETQYF. The DNA of the CDR3 is TGTGCCAGCAGCGCCCCGCAGGGGTGGGAAGAGACCCAGTACTTC.

The CDR3 sequence is CASNEGLAQETQYF. DNA for the CDR3: TGTGCCAGCAATGAGGGACTAGCACAAGAGACCCAGTACTTC. The chain has TRBV28 and TRBJ2-5; 9 bases map to TRBD2. After removal of 7 bases from V and 2 bases from J, the junction contained 5 bases not matched to a gene. Germline CDR1 is MDHEN and CDR2 is SYDVKM. The CDR3 is made up of 14 amino acids.

The CDR3 DNA is TGTGCCAGCAGTTTCCTCTTTCCTTCTAGCGTAAACACCGGGGAGCTGTTTTTT. Its protein is CASSFLFPSSVNTGELFF. The genes are TRBV27 and TRBJ2-2; maybe TRBD2 (6 bases). Between the trimmed V and J ends, which lost 3 bases and 2 bases, there was a span of 19 bases. The germline V gene encodes CDR1 MNHEY and CDR2 SMNVEV (reference sequence). The CDR3 runs to 18 residues.

The gene calls are TRBV14 and TRBJ2-1, with D tentatively TRBD2 (6 bases). V gave up 0 bases and J gave up 12 bases, with 9 bases separating them. CDR3 length: 12 residues. Germline V gives CDR1 SGHDN, CDR2 FVKESK. The CDR3 DNA reads TGTGCCAGCAGCCAAGATGTGGGGGGGCAGTTCTTC. It codes for CASSQDVGGQFF. Full variable domain (remainder filled in from reference TRBV14 and TRBJ2-1): EAGVTQFPSHSVIEKGQTVTLRCDPISGHDNLYWYRRVMGKEIKFLLHFVKESKQDESGMPNNRFLAERTGGTYSTLKVQPAELEDSGVYFCASSQDVGGQFFGPGTRLTVL.

The rearrangement joins TRBV30 to TRBJ1-1; 7 nucleotides align to TRBD1. The CDR3 is 13 amino acids. Germline CDR1 reads GTSNPN; CDR2 reads SVGIG (reference sequence). Trimming at V came to 3 bases and at J to 4 bases, leaving 5 bases not matched to a gene. The CDR3 DNA sequence: TGTGCCTGGAGAAGGCAGGGGGGCACTGAAGCTTTCTTT. This sequence encodes CAWRRQGGTEAFF.

This clone was recorded once. The gene calls are TRBV28 and TRBJ2-5; D possibly matches TRBD1 or TRBD2 (6 bases each). V was trimmed by 5 bases and J by 4 bases, leaving 14 bases between them. This CDR3 has 14 amino acids. Per germline, CDR1 MDHEN and CDR2 SYDVKM. CDR3 coding DNA: TGTGCCAGCAGTCTCCGGGGGCGCCCAGAGACCCAGTACTTC. Amino acid sequence: CASSLRGRPETQYF.

The gene calls are TRBV28 and TRBJ1-1; TRBD1 might be the D (5 bases). V gave up 11 bases and J gave up 1 base, with 8 bases separating them. CDR1 and CDR2 from the germline V gene are MDHEN and SYDVKM. This CDR3 is 11 amino acids long. In DNA, the CDR3 is TGTGCCGCAGGGACGAACACTGAAGCTTTCTTT. Amino acid sequence: CAAGTNTEAFF.

The CDR3 coding sequence is TGTGCCAGCAGTTTTATAGGCAGGGGGATTAAAGACGAGCAGTACTTC. Translated: CASSFIGRGIKDEQYF. The chain combines TRBV28 with TRBJ2-7; 7 bases align to TRBD1. V gave up 3 bases and J gave up 5 bases; unmatched junction bases: 13. This CDR3 is 16 amino acids long. Germline V gene data show CDR1 as MDHEN and CDR2 as SYDVKM.

The V call is TRBV6-5, the J call TRBJ1-1; 7 bases align to TRBD1. V was pared by 0 bases and J by 7 bases, with 11 bases of the junction left unmatched. The germline V gene has CDR1 MNHEY and CDR2 SVGAGI. The CDR3 consists of 16 residues. CDR3 DNA sequence: TGTGCCAGCAGTTACTCAGGGGGCGGGGACCTAAATGAAGCTTTCTTT. It is translated as CASSYSGGGDLNEAFF.

This clone was observed once. The chain links TRBV27 to TRBJ2-5; TRBD2 agrees at 7 bases. V shed 4 bases and J 5 bases; nucleotides not matched to a gene: 7. This CDR3 comprises 14 residues. Germline-derived CDR1 and CDR2 are MNHEY and SMNVEV (reference sequence). This chain's CDR3 is CASSSGTTTETQYF. The CDR3 DNA follows: TGTGCCAGCAGTTCCGGGACTACCACGGAGACCCAGTACTTC.

The V and J genes are TRBV6-1 and TRBJ2-3, with 8 bases fitting TRBD2. The CDR3 has 15 amino acids. Losses at the gene ends were 6 bases for V and 0 bases for J; bases not matched to a gene: 5. CDR1 MNHNS and CDR2 SASEGT come from the germline V gene. CDR3 amino acids: CASSGGGGSTDTQYF. As DNA, the CDR3 is TGTGCCAGCAGCGGGGGGGGAGGGAGCACAGATACGCAGTATTTT.

Here the CDR3 reads CASSPGQGMNTEAFF. CDR3 nucleotides: TGTGCCAGCAGTCCGGGACAGGGGATGAACACTGAAGCTTTCTTT. The chain joins TRBV6-1 to TRBJ1-1; 10 nucleotides match TRBD1. The CDR3 length is 15 residues. After removal of 5 bases from V and 0 bases from J, the junction contained 3 bases not matched to a gene. CDR1 is MNHNS and CDR2 is SASEGT in the germline V gene.

Concerning this clone: The same CDR3 can be traced to other DNA sequences in this sample. The gene calls are TRBV19 and TRBJ2-3; D gene uncertain. The ends were cut back, 2 bases at V and 3 bases at J, with 3 bases in the middle. The CDR3 runs 12 residues. The V gene's germline CDR1 is LNHDA and CDR2 SQIVND (reference sequence). The CDR3 DNA is TGTGCCAGTAGTATAAGTACAGATACGCAGTATTTT. It specifies CASSISTDTQYF.

This chain uses TRBV5-1 with TRBJ2-5, with a weak D call TRBD1 (6 bases). The assigned J gene may be wrong: the sequence end matches TRBJ2-7 better. This CDR3 is built from 15 residues. From germline, CDR1 is SGHRS and CDR2 YFSETQ. CDR3 DNA sequence: TGCGCCAGCAGCTTGGCGCCAGGGGATGGGTACGAGCAGTACTTC. Amino acids: CASSLAPGDGYEQYF.

V and J are TRBV14 and TRBJ1-6; D not certain. With 2 bases removed from V and 9 bases from J, the gap between germline ends came to 8 bases. The CDR3 runs 13 residues. CDR1 is SGHDN, CDR2 FVKESK, per germline. In DNA, the CDR3 is TGTGCCAGCAGCCAACAACCGGGTTCACCCCTCCACTTT. Translating it yields CASSQQPGSPLHF. The variable domain in full, completed from reference TRBV14 and TRBJ1-6, reads EAGVTQFPSHSVIEKGQTVTLRCDPISGHDNLYWYRRVMGKEIKFLLHFVKESKQDESGMPNNRFLAERTGGTYSTLKVQPAELEDSGVYFCASSQQPGSPLHFGNGTRLTVT.

V gene TRBV27 combines with J gene TRBJ2-2, with 9 bases aligning to TRBD2. After removal of 4 bases from V and 6 bases from J, the junction contained 12 bases not matched to a gene. The CDR3 runs to 17 residues. The germline V gene has CDR1 MNHEY and CDR2 SMNVEV (reference sequence). The CDR3 is CASSSSGLREGSGELFF. In DNA, the CDR3 is TGTGCCAGCAGTTCGTCCGGTTTGCGGGAGGGGTCCGGGGAGCTGTTTTTT.